This is a list of T cell receptor beta chains from one sample in a study of T cells during gluten challenge in celiac disease. TCRdb re-derived calls from the single-cell sequencing reads in MiXCR, one entry per CDR3 protein. This table lists approximately 31 distinct CDR3 sequences. The starting material was gluten-specific CD4+ T cells sorted from blood using tetramers, obtained at baseline or on day 6, 14 or 28 of gluten challenge (not recorded which). The source of these receptors is a male donor with celiac disease. Both conserved end residues are part of each CDR3. A D gene is named only where the DNA matches it firmly. Only part of the rows carry a size: once, few, many, or a class if the clone is expanded.

j_gene	v_gene	abundance	d_gene	CDR3aa	CDR3nt
TRBJ2-5	TRBV7-2	NA	TRBD2	CASSLRAGDGGTQYF	TGTGCCAGCAGCTTACGGGCGGGAGATGGGGGGACCCAGTACTTC
TRBJ2-5	TRBV5-5	few	NA	CASSLVGHPGETQYF	TGTGCCAGCAGCTTGGTAGGACACCCCGGTGAGACCCAGTACTTC
TRBJ1-6	TRBV6-2/TRBV6-3	NA	NA	CASSYNTESPLHF	TGTGCCAGCAGTTACAATACAGAATCACCCCTCCACTTT
TRBJ1-1	TRBV7-2	NA	NA	CASSFSGGITEAFF	TGTGCCAGCAGCTTCTCTGGGGGTATCACTGAAGCTTTCTTT
TRBJ2-4	TRBV7-2	NA	NA	CASSSRGGNIQYF	TGTGCCAGCAGCTCCCGTGGGGGGAACATTCAGTACTTC
TRBJ1-6	TRBV4-3	NA	TRBD1	CASSLGQATPLHF	TGCGCCAGCAGCCTGGGACAGGCAACACCCCTCCACTTT
TRBJ2-1	TRBV7-3	NA	TRBD2	CASSVRAGDYNEQFF	TGTGCCAGCAGCGTAAGGGCGGGAGACTACAATGAGCAGTTCTTC